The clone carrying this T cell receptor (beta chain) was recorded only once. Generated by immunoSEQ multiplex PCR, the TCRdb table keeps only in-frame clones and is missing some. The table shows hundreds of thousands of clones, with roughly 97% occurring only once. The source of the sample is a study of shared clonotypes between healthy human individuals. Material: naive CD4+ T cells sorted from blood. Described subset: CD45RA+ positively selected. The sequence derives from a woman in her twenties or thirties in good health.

In DNA form, the CDR3 reads TGTGCCAGCAGCGTTGATGTCATTGCGAAACCCTACAATGAGCAGTTCTTC. It translates to CASSVDVIAKPYNEQFF. This chain links TRBV9 with TRBJ2-1; unclear D gene. This CDR3 contains 17 residues. V lost 2 bases, J lost 2 bases, and 17 bases lay in between. Germline V gene sequence: CDR1 SGDLS, CDR2 YYNGEE.